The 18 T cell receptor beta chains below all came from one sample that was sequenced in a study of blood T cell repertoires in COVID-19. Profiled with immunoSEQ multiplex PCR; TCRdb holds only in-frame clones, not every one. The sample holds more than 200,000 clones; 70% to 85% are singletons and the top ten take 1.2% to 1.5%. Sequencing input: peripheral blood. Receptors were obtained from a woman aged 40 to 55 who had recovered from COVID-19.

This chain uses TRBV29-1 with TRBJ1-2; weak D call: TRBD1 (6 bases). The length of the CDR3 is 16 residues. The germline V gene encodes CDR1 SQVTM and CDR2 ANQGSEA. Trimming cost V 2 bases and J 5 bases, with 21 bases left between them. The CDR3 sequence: CSVERGGTADSYGYTF. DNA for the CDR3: TGCAGCGTTGAAAGGGGGGGCACAGCCGATTCTTATGGCTACACCTTC.

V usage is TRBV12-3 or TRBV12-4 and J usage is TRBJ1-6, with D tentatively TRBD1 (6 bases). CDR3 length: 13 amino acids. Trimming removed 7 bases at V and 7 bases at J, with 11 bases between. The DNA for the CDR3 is TGTGCCAGCATCGACGACAGGAATTCACCCCTCCACTTT. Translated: CASIDDRNSPLHF.

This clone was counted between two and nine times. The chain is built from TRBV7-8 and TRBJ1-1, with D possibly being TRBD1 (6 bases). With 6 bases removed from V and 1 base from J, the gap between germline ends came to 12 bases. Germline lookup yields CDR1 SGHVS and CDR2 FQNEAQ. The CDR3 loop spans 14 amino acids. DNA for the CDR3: TGTGCCAGCAGGCCGGACAGCGGGAACACTGAAGCTTTCTTT. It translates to CASRPDSGNTEAFF. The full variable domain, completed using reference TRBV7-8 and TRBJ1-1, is GAGVSQSPRYKVAKRGQDVALRCDPISGHVSLFWYQQALGQGPEFLTYFQNEAQLDKSGLPSDRFFAERPEGSVSTLKIQRTQQEDSAVYLCASRPDSGNTEAFFGQGTRLTVV.

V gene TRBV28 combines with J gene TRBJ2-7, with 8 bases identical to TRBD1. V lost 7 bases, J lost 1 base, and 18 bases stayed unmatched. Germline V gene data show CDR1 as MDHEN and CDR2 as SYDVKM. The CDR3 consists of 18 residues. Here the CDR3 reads CASTPAFVRGQYSYEQYF. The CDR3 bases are TGTGCCAGCACCCCGGCGTTTGTCAGGGGGCAATATTCCTACGAGCAGTACTTC.

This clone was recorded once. This chain's CDR3 is CASSLIASDTQYF. The CDR3 DNA reads as TGTGCCAGCAGCTTAATAGCGTCCGATACGCAGTATTTT. The chain uses TRBV7-9 and TRBJ2-3, with D possibly TRBD2 on 5 matching bases. Germline CDR1 SEHNR, CDR2 FQNEAQ (reference sequence). This CDR3 has 13 amino acids. The V and J ends lost 2 bases and 6 bases respectively, with 9 bases between them.

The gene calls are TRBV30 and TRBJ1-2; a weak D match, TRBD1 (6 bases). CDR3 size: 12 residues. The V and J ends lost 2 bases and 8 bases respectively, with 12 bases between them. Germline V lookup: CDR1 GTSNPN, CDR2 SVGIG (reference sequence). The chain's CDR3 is CAWSLGQRGYTF. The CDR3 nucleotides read TGTGCCTGGAGTTTGGGACAACGGGGCTACACCTTC.

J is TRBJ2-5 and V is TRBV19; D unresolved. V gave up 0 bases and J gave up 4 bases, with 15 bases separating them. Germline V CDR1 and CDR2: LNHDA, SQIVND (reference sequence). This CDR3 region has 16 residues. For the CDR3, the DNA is TGTGCCAGTAGTATAGATGCTGGAGTTAACGCAGAGACCCAGTACTTC. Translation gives CASSIDAGVNAETQYF.

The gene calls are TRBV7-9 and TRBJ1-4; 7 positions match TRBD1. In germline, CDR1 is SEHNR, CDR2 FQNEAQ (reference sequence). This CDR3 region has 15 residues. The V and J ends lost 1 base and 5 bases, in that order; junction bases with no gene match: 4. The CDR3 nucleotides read TGTGCCAGCAGCTTAGTTGCAGGGGGGAATGAAAAACTGTTTTTT. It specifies CASSLVAGGNEKLFF.

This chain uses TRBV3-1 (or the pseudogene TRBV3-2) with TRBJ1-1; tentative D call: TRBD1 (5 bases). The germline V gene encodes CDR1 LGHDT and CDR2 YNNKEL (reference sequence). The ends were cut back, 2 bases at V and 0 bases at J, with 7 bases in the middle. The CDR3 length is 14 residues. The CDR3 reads CASSQLGVNTEAFF. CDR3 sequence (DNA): TGTGCCAGCAGCCAATTAGGGGTGAACACTGAAGCTTTCTTT.

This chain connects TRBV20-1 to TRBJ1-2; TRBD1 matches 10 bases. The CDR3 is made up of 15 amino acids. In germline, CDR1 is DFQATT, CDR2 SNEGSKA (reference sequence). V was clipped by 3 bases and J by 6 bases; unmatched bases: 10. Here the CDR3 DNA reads TGCAGTGCTAGTATCTTAGGGACAGGGGAAGATGGCTACACCTTC. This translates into CSASILGTGEDGYTF.

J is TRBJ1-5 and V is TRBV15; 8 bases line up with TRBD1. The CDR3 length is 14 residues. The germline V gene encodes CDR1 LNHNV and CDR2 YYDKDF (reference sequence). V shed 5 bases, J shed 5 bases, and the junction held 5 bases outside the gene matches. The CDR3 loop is CATSPGTGYQPQHF. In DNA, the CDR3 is TGTGCCACCAGCCCAGGGACAGGTTATCAGCCCCAGCATTTT.

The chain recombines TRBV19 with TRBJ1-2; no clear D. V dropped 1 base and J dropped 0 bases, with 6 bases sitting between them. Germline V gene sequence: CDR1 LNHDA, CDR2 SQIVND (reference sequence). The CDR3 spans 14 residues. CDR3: CASSIGGANYGYTF. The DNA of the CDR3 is TGTGCCAGTAGTATAGGAGGAGCTAACTATGGCTACACCTTC. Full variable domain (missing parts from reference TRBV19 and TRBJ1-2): DGGITQSPKYLFRKEGQNVTLSCEQNLNHDAMYWYRQDPGQGLRLIYYSQIVNDFQKGDIAEGYSVSREKKESFPLTVTSAQKNPTAFYLCASSIGGANYGYTFGSGTRLTVV.

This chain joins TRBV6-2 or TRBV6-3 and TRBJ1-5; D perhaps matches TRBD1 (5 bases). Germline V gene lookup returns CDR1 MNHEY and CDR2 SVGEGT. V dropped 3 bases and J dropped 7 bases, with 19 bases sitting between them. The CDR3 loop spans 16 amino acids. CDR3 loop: CASSYGSRGGMQPQHF. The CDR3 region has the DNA TGTGCCAGCAGTTATGGATCTCGGGGGGGTATGCAGCCCCAGCATTTT.

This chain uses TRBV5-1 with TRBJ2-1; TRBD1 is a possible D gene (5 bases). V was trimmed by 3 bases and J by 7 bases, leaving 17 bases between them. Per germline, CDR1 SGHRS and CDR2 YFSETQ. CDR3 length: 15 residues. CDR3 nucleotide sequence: TGCGCCAGCAGCTCCCGAATAAGATCAGGGAATGAGCAGTTCTTC. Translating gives CASSSRIRSGNEQFF.

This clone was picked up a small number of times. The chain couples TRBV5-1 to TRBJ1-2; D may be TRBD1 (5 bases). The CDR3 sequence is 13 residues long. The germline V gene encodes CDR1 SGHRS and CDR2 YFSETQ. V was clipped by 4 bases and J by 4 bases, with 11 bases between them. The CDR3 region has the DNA TGCGCCAGCAGCGGAGGGACGGCCTATGGCTACACCTTC. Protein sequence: CASSGGTAYGYTF.

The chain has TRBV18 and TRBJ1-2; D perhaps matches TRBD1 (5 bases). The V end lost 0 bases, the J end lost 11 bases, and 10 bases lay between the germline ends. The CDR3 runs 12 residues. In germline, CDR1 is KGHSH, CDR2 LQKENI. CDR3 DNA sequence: TGTGCCAGCTCACCACCGACAGCCGGATACACCTTC. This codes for CASSPPTAGYTF. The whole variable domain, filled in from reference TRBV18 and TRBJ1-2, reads NAGVMQNPRHLVRRRGQEARLRCSPMKGHSHVYWYRQLPEEGLKFMVYLQKENIIDESGMPKERFSAEFPKEGPSILRIQQVVRGDSAAYFCASSPPTAGYTFGSGTRLTVV.

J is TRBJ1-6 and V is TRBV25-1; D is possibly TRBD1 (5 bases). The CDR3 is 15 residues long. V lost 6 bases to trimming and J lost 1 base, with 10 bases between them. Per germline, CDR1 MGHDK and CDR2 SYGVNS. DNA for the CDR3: TGTGCCAGCAGAGAAACAGGTTCCTATAATTCACCCCTCCACTTT. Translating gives CASRETGSYNSPLHF.

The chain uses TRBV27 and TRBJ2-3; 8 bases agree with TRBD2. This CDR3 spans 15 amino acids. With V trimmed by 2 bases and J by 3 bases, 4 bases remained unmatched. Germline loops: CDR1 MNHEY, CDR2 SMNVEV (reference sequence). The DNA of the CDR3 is TGTGCCAGCAGTTTAAGCGGGGGCCCAACAGATACGCAGTATTTT. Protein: CASSLSGGPTDTQYF.